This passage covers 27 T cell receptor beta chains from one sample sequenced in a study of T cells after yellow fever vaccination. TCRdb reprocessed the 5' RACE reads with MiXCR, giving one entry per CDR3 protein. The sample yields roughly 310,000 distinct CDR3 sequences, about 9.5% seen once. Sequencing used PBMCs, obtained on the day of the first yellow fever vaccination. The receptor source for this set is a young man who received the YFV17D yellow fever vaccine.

The CDR3 loop reads CASSSSEAGAFYEQYF. The DNA of the CDR3 is TGTGCCAGCAGCTCTAGCGAGGCAGGGGCCTTCTACGAGCAGTACTTC. This chain links TRBV11-2 with TRBJ2-7; either TRBD1 or TRBD2 may fit D (6 bases each). The length of the CDR3 is 16 residues. In germline, CDR1 is SGHAT, CDR2 FQNNGV. The V end was cut by 4 bases, the J end by 3 bases, with 19 bases between.

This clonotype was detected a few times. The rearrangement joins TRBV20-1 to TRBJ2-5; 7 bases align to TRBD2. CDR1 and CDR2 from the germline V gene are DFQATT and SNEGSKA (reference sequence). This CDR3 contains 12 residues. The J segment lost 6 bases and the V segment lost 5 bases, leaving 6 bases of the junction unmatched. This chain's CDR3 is CSAYWGGKTQYF. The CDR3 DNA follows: TGCAGTGCTTACTGGGGGGGAAAGACCCAGTACTTC.

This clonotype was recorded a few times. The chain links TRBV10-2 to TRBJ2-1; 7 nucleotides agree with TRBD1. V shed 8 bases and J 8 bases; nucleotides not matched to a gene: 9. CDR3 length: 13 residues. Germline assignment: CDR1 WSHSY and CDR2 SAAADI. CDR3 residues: CASADRDDDEQFF. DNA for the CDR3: TGCGCCAGCGCCGACAGGGACGATGATGAGCAGTTCTTC.

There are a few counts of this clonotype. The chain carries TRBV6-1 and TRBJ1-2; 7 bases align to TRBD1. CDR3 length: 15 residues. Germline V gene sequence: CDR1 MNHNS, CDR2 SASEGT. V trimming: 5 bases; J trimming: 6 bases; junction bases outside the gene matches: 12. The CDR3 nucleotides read TGTGCCAGCAGTCCCCCCGGAGGGGGCGGAGATGGCTACACCTTC. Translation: CASSPPGGGGDGYTF.

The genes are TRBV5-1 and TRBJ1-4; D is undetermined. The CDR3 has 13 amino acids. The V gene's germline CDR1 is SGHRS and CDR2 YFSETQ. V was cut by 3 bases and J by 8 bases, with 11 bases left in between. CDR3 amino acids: CASSSRAGEKLFF. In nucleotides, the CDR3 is TGCGCCAGCAGCTCCAGAGCCGGGGAAAAACTGTTTTTT. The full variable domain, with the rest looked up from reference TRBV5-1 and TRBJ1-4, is KAGVTQTPRYLIKTRGQQVTLSCSPISGHRSVSWYQQTPGQGLQFLFEYFSETQRNKGNFPGRFSGRQFSNSRSEMNVSTLELGDSALYLCASSSRAGEKLFFGSGTQLSVL.

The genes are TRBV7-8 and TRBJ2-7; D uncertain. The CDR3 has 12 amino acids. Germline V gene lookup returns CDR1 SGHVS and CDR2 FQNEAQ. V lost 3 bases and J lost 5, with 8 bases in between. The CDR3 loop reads CASSFPQHEQYF. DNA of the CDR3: TGTGCCAGCAGCTTCCCCCAGCACGAGCAGTACTTC. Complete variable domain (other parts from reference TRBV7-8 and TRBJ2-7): GAGVSQSPRYKVAKRGQDVALRCDPISGHVSLFWYQQALGQGPEFLTYFQNEAQLDKSGLPSDRFFAERPEGSVSTLKIQRTQQEDSAVYLCASSFPQHEQYFGPGTRLTVT.

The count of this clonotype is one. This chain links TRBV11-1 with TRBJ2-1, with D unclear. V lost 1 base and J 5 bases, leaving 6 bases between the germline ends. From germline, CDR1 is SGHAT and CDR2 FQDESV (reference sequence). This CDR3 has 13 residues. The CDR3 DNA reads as TGTGCCAGCAGCTTAGAACAGCACAATGAGCAGTTCTTC. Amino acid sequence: CASSLEQHNEQFF. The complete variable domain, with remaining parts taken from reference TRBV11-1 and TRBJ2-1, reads EAEVAQSPRYKITEKSQAVAFWCDPISGHATLYWYRQILGQGPELLVQFQDESVVDDSQLPKDRFSAERLKGVDSTLKIQPAELGDSAMYLCASSLEQHNEQFFGPGTRLTVL.

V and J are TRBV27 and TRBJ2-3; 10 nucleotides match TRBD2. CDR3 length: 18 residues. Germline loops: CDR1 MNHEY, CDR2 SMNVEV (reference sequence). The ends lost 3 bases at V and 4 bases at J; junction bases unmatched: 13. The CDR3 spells CASSFLPGVTSGADTQYF. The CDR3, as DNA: TGTGCCAGCAGTTTTCTACCGGGCGTTACTAGCGGGGCAGATACGCAGTATTTT.

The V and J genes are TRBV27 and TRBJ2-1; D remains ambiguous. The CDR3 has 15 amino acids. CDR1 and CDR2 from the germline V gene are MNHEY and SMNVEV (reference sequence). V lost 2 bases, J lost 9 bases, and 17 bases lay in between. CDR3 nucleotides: TGTGCCAGCAGTTTACTAAGTGGGGTACTCAGTGAGCAGTTCTTC. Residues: CASSLLSGVLSEQFF.

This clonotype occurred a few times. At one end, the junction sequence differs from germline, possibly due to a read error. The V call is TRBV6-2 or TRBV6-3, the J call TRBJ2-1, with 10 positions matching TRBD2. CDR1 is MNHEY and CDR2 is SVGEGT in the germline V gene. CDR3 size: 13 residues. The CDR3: CATRLAGVPRPVF. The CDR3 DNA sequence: TGTGCCACACGGCTAGCGGGGGTCCCCCGTCCGGTCTTC.

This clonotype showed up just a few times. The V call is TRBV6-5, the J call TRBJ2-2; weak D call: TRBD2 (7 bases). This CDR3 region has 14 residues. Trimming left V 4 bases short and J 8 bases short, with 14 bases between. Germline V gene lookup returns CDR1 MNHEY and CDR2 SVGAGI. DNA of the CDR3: TGTGCCAGCAGTTGGAGGGGGGGCGGAGGGGAGCTGTTTTTT. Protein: CASSWRGGGGELFF.

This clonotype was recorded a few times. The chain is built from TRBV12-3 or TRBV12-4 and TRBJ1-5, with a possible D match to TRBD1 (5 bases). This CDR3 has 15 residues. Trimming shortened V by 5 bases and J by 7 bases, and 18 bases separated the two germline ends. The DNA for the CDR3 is TGTGCCAGCAGTAAAAGGGAGGGGACGGGGCAGCCCCAGCATTTT. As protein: CASSKREGTGQPQHF.

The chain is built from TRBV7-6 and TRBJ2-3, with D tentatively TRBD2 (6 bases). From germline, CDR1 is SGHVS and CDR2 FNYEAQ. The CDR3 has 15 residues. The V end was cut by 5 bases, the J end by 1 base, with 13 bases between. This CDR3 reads CASSPWRGGTDTQYF. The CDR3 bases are TGTGCCAGCAGCCCTTGGCGGGGCGGCACAGATACGCAGTATTTT.

The DNA for the CDR3 is TGTGCCAGCAGCCAAGCACAGGGGGCATACACCTTC. Its translation: CASSQAQGAYTF. This rearrangement joins TRBV7-3 to TRBJ1-2, with 9 nucleotides matching TRBD1. The CDR3 length is 12 residues. Germline trimming cut 5 bases from V and 11 bases from J; bases unmatched to any gene: 6. The germline gives CDR1 SGHTA, CDR2 FQGTGA.

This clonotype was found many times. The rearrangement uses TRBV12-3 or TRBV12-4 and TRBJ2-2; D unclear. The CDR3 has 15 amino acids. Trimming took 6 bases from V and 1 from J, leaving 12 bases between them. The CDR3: CASSPDSLNTGELFF. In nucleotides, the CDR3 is TGTGCCAGCAGCCCAGACTCCTTGAACACCGGGGAGCTGTTTTTT.

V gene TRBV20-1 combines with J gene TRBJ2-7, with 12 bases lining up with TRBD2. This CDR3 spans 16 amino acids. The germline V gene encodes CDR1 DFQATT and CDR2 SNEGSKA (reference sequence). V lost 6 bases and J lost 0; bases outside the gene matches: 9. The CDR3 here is CSASGLAGFISYEQYV. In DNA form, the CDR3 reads TGCAGTGCGTCCGGACTAGCGGGGTTTATCTCCTACGAGCAGTACGTC.

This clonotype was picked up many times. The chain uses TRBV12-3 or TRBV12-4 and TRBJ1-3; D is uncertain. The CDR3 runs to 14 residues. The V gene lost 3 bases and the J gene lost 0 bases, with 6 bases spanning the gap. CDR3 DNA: TGTGCCAGCAGTTTGGGGTCCTCTGGAAACACCATATATTTT. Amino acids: CASSLGSSGNTIYF.

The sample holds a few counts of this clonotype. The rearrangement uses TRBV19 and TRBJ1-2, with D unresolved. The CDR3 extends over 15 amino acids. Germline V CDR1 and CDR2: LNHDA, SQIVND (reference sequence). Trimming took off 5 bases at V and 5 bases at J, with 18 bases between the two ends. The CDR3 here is CASSQTQDVQYGYTF. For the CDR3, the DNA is TGTGCCAGTAGTCAAACCCAGGACGTTCAGTATGGCTACACCTTC.

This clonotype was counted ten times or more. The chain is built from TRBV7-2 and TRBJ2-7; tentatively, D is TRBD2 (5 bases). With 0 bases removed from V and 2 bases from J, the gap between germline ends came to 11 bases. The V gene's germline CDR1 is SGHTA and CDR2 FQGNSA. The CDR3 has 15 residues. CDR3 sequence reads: CASSLAAGSTYEQYF. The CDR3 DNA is TGTGCCAGCAGCTTAGCTGCGGGCAGCACCTACGAGCAGTACTTC.

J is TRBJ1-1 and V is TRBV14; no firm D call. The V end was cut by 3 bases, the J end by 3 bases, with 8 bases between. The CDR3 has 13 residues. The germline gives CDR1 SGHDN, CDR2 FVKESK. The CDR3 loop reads CASSQGLDTEAFF. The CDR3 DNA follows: TGTGCCAGCAGCCAGGGTCTAGACACTGAAGCTTTCTTT.

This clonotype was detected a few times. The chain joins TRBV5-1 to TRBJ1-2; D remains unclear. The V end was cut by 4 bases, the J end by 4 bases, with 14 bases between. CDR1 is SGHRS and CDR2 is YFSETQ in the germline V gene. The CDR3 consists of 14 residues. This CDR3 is CASSIQPGIYGYTF. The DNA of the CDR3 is TGCGCCAGCAGCATACAGCCTGGGATCTATGGCTACACCTTC.

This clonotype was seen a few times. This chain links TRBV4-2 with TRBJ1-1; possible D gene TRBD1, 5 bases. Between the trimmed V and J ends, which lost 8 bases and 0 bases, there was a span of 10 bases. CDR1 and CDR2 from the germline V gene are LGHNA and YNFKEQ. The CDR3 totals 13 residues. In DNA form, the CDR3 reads TGTGCCAGCGAGTCGACAGTGAACACTGAAGCTTTCTTT. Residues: CASESTVNTEAFF.

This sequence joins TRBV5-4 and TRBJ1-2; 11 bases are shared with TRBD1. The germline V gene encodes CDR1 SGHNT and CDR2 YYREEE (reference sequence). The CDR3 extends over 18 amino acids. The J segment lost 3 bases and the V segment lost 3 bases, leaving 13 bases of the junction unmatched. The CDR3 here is CASSSLGQGGTTYYGYTF. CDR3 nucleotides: TGTGCCAGCAGCTCATTGGGACAGGGGGGCACTACTTACTATGGCTACACCTTC.

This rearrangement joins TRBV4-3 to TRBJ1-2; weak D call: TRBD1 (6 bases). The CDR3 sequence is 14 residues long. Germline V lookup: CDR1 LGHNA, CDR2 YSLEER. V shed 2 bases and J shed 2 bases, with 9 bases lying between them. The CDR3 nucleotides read TGCGCCAGCAGCCAACTTACAGGGAACTATGGCTACACCTTC. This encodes CASSQLTGNYGYTF.

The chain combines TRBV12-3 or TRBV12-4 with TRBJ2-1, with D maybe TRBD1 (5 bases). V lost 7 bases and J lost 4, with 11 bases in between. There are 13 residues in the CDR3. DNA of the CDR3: TGTGCCAGCATTTCAGGGAATTACAATGAGCAGTTCTTC. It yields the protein CASISGNYNEQFF.

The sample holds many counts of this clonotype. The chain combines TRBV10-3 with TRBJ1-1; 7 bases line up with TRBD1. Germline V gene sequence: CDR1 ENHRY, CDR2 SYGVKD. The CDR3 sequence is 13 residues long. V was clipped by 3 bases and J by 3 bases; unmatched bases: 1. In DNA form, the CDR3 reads TGTGCCATCAGTGAAACAGGGGACACTGAAGCTTTCTTT. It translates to CAISETGDTEAFF.

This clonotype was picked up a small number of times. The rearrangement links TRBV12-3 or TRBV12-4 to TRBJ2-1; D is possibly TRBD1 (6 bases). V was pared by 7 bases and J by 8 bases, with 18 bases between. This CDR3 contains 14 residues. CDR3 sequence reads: CASTPPFRGDEQFF. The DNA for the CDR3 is TGTGCCAGCACCCCCCCTTTCAGGGGCGATGAGCAGTTCTTC.